What follows are 7 T cell receptor beta chains derived from one specimen sequenced in a study of blood T cell repertoires in COVID-19. Assay used: immunoSEQ multiplex PCR; TCRdb lists only in-frame clones, some missing. The table includes 250,000 to 300,000 clones, approximately 83% detected once. Sample: peripheral blood. These receptors all come from a woman in her 70s with acute or convalescent COVID-19.

V gene TRBV12-3 or TRBV12-4 combines with J gene TRBJ1-2; a weak D match, TRBD1 (5 bases). The CDR3 totals 12 residues. V lost 3 bases, J lost 8 bases, and 10 bases lay in between. The CDR3 here is CASSFGTGGYTF. DNA of the CDR3: TGTGCCAGCAGTTTTGGGACTGGCGGCTACACCTTC.

The table lists this clone with a few counts. This chain connects TRBV24-1 to TRBJ2-7; 7 bases are a match to TRBD1. V lost 9 bases and J lost 3; bases outside the gene matches: 1. This CDR3 region has 11 residues. Per the germline V gene, CDR1 is KGHDR and CDR2 is SFDVKD. Written as DNA, the CDR3 is TGTGCCACCGGGACAGACTACGAGCAGTACTTC. This sequence encodes CATGTDYEQYF.

V gene TRBV6-2 or TRBV6-3 combines with J gene TRBJ2-1; D is unresolved. The germline V gene has CDR1 MNHEY and CDR2 SVGEGT. The V gene lost 2 bases and the J gene lost 4 bases, with 12 bases spanning the gap. The CDR3 is made up of 15 amino acids. CDR3 nucleotide sequence: TGTGCCAGCAGTTACGTCCGCGGAATTTACAATGAGCAGTTCTTC. As protein: CASSYVRGIYNEQFF.

V gene TRBV6-5 combines with J gene TRBJ1-5, with D possibly being TRBD1 (5 bases). Germline V lookup: CDR1 MNHEY, CDR2 SVGAGI. V was trimmed by 11 bases and J by 5 bases, leaving 13 bases between them. CDR3 length: 12 amino acids. The CDR3 reads CAGGWKDQPQHF. The CDR3 DNA is TGTGCCGGGGGGTGGAAAGATCAGCCCCAGCATTTT.

This sequence joins TRBV2 and TRBJ1-6; D ambiguous. V was shortened by 8 bases and J by 6 bases, with 14 bases between the two germline ends. This CDR3 spans 14 amino acids. Looked up from germline, CDR1 is SNHLY and CDR2 is FYNNEI. CDR3 sequence: CASLPGGFNSPLHF. CDR3 nucleotides: TGTGCCAGCCTTCCCGGCGGATTTAATTCACCCCTCCACTTT.

This chain connects TRBV5-6 to TRBJ1-1; D not certain. Germline V gene data show CDR1 as SGHDT and CDR2 as YYEEEE. The length of the CDR3 is 16 residues. Trimming left V 1 base short and J 5 bases short, with 18 bases between. CDR3 DNA: TGTGCCAGCAGCTTGTGGGGAAATGAAGGAGGGACTGAAGCTTTCTTT. It codes for CASSLWGNEGGTEAFF.

The chain is built from TRBV5-1 and TRBJ1-6; the D gene is possibly TRBD1 (6 bases). The CDR3 runs 16 residues. Germline V gives CDR1 SGHRS, CDR2 YFSETQ. Deletions cut 0 bases from V and 8 bases from J, with 15 bases between. The CDR3 bases are TGCGCCAGCAGCTTGGGGGCCCGGCCAGGGGATTCACCCCTCCACTTT. This encodes CASSLGARPGDSPLHF.